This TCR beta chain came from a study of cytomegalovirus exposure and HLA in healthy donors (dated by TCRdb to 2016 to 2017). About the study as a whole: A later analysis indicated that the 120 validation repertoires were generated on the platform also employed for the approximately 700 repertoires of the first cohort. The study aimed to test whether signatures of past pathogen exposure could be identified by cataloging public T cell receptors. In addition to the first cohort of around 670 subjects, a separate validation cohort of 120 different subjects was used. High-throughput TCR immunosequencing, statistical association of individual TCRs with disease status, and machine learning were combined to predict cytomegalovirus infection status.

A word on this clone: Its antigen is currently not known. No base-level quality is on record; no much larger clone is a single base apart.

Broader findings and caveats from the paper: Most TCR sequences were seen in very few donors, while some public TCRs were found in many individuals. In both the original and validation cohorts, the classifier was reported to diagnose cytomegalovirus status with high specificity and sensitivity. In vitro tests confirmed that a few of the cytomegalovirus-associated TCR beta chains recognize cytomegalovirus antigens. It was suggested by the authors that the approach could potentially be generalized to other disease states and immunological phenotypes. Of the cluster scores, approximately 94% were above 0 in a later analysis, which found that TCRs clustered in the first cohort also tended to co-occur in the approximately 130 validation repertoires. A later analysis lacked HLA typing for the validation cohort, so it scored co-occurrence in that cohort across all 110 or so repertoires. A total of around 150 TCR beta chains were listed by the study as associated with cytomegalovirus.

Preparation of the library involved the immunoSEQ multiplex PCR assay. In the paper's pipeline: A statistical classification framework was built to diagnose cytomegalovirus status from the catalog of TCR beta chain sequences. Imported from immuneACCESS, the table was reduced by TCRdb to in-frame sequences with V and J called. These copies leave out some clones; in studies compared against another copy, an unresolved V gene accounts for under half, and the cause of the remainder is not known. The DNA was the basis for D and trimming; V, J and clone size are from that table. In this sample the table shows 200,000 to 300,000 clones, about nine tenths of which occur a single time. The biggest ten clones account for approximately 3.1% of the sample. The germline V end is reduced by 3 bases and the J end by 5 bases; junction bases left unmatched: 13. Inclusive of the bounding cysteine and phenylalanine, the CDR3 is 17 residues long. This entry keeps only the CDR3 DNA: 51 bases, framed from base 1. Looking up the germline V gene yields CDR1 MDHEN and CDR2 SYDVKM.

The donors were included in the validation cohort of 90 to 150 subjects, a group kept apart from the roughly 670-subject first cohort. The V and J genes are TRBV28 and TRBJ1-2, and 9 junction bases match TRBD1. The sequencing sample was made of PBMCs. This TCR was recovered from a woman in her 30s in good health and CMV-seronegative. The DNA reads TGTGCCAGCAGTTTTGGGGCGCTGGGACAGGGAGAATATGGCTACACCTTC. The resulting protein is CASSFGALGQGEYGYTF.